This T cell receptor beta chain derives from a study of T cell responses to AZD1222 COVID-19 vaccine. The assay was immunoSEQ multiplex PCR, and TCRdb's table has in-frame clones only and misses some. The repertoire has 100,000 to 150,000 clones, about 85% of them found once; the top ten carry approximately 6.2%. Study observations and caveats: The breadth and depth of Spike-specific TCRs increased once two AZD1222 doses had been given.

Between the trimmed V and J ends, which lost 5 bases and 0 bases, there was a span of 5 bases. Germline V gives CDR1 DFQATT, CDR2 SNEGSKA (reference sequence). The CDR3 covers 11 residues. As concerns this clone: Its target is unknown.

The V and J genes are TRBV20-1 and TRBJ2-7; D uncertain. The sample was peripheral blood, taken on day 0 of AZD1222 vaccination. This receptor was obtained from an adult in good health. CDR3 nucleotide sequence: TGCAGTGCTCCCAGCTCCTACGAGCAGTACTTC. Residues: CSAPSSYEQYF.